The source of this TCR beta chain is a study of spatial heterogeneity in lung cancer. Whole-study context: The average count in raw reads for each unique TCR and UMI combination exceeded 9.5 appearances.

In this sample, this clonotype turned up many times. This beta chain is a stray read from a library made for alpha chains; its abundance is not meaningful. The CDR3 contains 17 residues. Germline V CDR1 and CDR2: MDHEN, SYDVKM. With 3 bases removed from V and 4 bases from J, the gap between germline ends came to 19 bases. Time point reported: sample taken at primary tumor resection. In each case, whole RNA from tumor, nontumor lung or frozen PBMC was sequenced unsorted. Donors were 72 untreated early-stage non-small cell lung cancer patients. Carried by each TCR cDNA molecule was a unique molecular identifier. A single record per CDR3 protein comes from TCRdb applying MiXCR to the 5' RACE reads. The sample includes approximately 6,900 distinct CDR3 sequences, about 3.7% of them seen just once.

The source material was normal lung tissue next to the tumor, sampled at surgery. V is TRBV28 and J is TRBJ1-5, with D possibly TRBD1 on 6 matching bases. The clonotype comes from a female donor with early-stage non-small cell lung cancer. For the CDR3, the DNA is TGTGCCAGCAGTTTGGCTGGGGGCCACGGAATTAATCAGCCCCAGCATTTT. Protein sequence: CASSLAGGHGINQPQHF.